This T cell receptor (beta chain) was sequenced for a study of Graves' ophthalmopathy and Graves' hyperthyroidism. V lost 2 bases, J lost 2 bases, and 4 bases stayed unmatched. The CDR3 totals 17 residues. CDR1 is LNHNV and CDR2 is YYDKDF in the germline V gene (reference sequence). TCR beta CDR3 amplification used RNA transcripts. First-round RT-PCR employed HTBI primers, with a second-round multiplex PCR after it. TCRdb re-called the multiplex PCR reads through MiXCR, storing one row per CDR3 protein. This table has about 220,000 distinct CDR3 sequences, roughly 21% appearing once. With a duration under 3 months, ophthalmopathy in the donors showed moderate-to-severe activity, CAS ≥3 and NOSPECS ≥4. Enrollment excluded any patients with other autoimmune diseases, uncontrolled infections, pregnancy or lactation.

The J gene is TRBJ2-6, the V gene TRBV15, with 9 bases lining up with TRBD1. This receptor was taken from a woman aged 45-60 years with Graves' ophthalmopathy. The source material was peripheral blood. In nucleotides, the CDR3 is TGTGCCACCAGCAGATTACGGACAGGGGCTGGGGCCAACGTCCTGACTTTC. Amino acids: CATSRLRTGAGANVLTF.